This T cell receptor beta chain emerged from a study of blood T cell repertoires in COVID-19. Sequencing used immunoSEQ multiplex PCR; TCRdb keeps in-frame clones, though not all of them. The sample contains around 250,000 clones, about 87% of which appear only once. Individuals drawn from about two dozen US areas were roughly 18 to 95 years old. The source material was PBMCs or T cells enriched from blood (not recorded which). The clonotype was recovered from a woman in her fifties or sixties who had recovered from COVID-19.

CDR3: CASEDRPYSNQPQHF. The CDR3 nucleotides read TGTGCCAGTGAGGACAGACCTTATAGCAATCAGCCCCAGCATTTT. The chain is built from TRBV19 and TRBJ1-5, with D tentatively TRBD1 (6 bases). The CDR3 has 15 amino acids. Looked up from germline, CDR1 is LNHDA and CDR2 is SQIVND (reference sequence). V was clipped by 8 bases and J by 0 bases, with 14 bases between them.